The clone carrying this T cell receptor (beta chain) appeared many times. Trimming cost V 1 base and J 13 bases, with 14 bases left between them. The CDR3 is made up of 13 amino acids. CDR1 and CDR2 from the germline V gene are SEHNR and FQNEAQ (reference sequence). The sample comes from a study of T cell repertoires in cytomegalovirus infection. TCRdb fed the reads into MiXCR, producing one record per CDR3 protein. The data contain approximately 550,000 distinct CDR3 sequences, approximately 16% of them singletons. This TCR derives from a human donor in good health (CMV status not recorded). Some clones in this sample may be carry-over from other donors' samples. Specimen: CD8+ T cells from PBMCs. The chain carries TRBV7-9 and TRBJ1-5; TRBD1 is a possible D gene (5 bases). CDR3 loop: CASSLEDTYKQHF. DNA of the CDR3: TGTGCCAGCAGCTTAGAGGACACCTATAAGCAGCATTTT. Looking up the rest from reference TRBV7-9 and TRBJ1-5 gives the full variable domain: DTGVSQNPRHKITKRGQNVTFRCDPISEHNRLYWYRQTLGQGPEFLTYFQNEAQLEKSRLLSDRFSAERPKGSFSTLEIQRTEQGDSAMYLCASSLEDTYKQHFGDGTRLSIL.